This TCR beta chain comes out of a study of T cells after posttransplantation cyclophosphamide. Sequenced by immunoSEQ multiplex PCR; TCRdb stores in-frame clones only, minus some. In the table there are 50,000 to 65,000 clones, 86% of which are singletons. As for this clone: Its antigen is not known.

Broader study findings: TRB overlap between skin or GI tissue T cells and blood was limited.

CDR1 MGHDK and CDR2 SYGVNS come from the germline V gene. This CDR3 is built from 14 residues. With V trimmed by 3 bases and J by 7 bases, 4 bases remained unmatched. This chain links TRBV25-1 with TRBJ2-1; 9 positions agree with TRBD2. The sequenced material came from PBMCs. The sequence was collected from a young man with a blood cancer, CMV-positive, and with a related stem cell donor. CDR3 protein: CASSDSGSRNEQFF. The CDR3 DNA is TGTGCCAGCAGTGATAGCGGGAGTAGAAATGAGCAGTTCTTC.